This T cell receptor beta chain is drawn from a study of control samples from healthy donors and cancer patients. Data came from immunoSEQ multiplex PCR; TCRdb stores just in-frame clones and leaves some out. The sample gives about 110,000 clones, about 80% of which show up once; around 6.2% is in the top ten. This clone was picked up one time. Trimming cost V 4 bases and J 3 bases, with 21 bases left between them. The CDR3 is made up of 17 amino acids. CDR1 and CDR2 (germline): SGHRS, YFSETQ. The sample taken for sequencing was blood. The clonotype originates from a man aged 18-30 years in good health. The V gene is TRBV5-1, the J gene TRBJ2-3; D is possibly TRBD1 or TRBD2 (5 bases each). The CDR3 spells CASSLPIPGPNTDTQYF. The CDR3 DNA reads as TGCGCCAGCAGCCTACCAATCCCGGGGCCCAATACAGATACGCAGTATTTT.